The source of this T cell receptor (beta chain) is a study of PD-L1 blockade in urothelial cancer. The germline V gene has CDR1 SEHNR and CDR2 FQNEAQ (reference sequence). The CDR3 length is 15 residues. Unmatched junction bases numbered 14, after V lost 2 bases and J lost 12 bases. Method: immunoSEQ multiplex PCR; TCRdb's copy keeps in-frame clones and lacks some. Counted here are around 70,000 clones, under 90% occurring once; the ten biggest clones make up approximately 5%. Sample time point: pretreatment peripheral blood. The clonotype was recovered from a man in his 70s with urothelial cancer. The sample was PBMCs, taken around atezolizumab (anti-PD-L1) treatment. V gene TRBV7-9 combines with J gene TRBJ2-7; 9 bases line up with TRBD1. CDR3 nucleotides: TGTGCCAGCAGCTTACAGACAGGGGGTACTACATTATGGTACTTC. Translating it yields CASSLQTGGTTLWYF.